The clone carrying this TCR beta chain was observed a handful of times. Assay used: immunoSEQ multiplex PCR; TCRdb lists only in-frame clones, some missing. This sample has 70,000 or so clones, with about three quarters found just once. The sample originates from a study of OX40 agonist ivuxolimab in advanced cancers. Study overall: The mean age was roughly 60 years, ranging from roughly 23 to 90, with about four fifths of participants male. Of the participants, around 43% had some prior anti-PD-1, anti-PD-L1 or anti-CTLA-4 therapy, which was allowed.

The V and J ends lost 6 bases and 11 bases respectively, with 19 bases between them. The CDR3 runs to 13 residues. Germline V gene lookup returns CDR1 MNHNS and CDR2 SASEGT. The chain has TRBV6-1 and TRBJ1-1; no reliable D call. The sequence was obtained from an adult with an advanced solid tumor such as melanoma, head and neck, liver or kidney cancer. The material sequenced was CD4+ or CD8+ T cells sorted from blood, taken in a trial of the OX40 agonist ivuxolimab. In DNA form, the CDR3 reads TGTGCCAGCAGCTCCAAGGGATGGGTTTGGGCTTTCTTT. Protein: CASSSKGWVWAFF.